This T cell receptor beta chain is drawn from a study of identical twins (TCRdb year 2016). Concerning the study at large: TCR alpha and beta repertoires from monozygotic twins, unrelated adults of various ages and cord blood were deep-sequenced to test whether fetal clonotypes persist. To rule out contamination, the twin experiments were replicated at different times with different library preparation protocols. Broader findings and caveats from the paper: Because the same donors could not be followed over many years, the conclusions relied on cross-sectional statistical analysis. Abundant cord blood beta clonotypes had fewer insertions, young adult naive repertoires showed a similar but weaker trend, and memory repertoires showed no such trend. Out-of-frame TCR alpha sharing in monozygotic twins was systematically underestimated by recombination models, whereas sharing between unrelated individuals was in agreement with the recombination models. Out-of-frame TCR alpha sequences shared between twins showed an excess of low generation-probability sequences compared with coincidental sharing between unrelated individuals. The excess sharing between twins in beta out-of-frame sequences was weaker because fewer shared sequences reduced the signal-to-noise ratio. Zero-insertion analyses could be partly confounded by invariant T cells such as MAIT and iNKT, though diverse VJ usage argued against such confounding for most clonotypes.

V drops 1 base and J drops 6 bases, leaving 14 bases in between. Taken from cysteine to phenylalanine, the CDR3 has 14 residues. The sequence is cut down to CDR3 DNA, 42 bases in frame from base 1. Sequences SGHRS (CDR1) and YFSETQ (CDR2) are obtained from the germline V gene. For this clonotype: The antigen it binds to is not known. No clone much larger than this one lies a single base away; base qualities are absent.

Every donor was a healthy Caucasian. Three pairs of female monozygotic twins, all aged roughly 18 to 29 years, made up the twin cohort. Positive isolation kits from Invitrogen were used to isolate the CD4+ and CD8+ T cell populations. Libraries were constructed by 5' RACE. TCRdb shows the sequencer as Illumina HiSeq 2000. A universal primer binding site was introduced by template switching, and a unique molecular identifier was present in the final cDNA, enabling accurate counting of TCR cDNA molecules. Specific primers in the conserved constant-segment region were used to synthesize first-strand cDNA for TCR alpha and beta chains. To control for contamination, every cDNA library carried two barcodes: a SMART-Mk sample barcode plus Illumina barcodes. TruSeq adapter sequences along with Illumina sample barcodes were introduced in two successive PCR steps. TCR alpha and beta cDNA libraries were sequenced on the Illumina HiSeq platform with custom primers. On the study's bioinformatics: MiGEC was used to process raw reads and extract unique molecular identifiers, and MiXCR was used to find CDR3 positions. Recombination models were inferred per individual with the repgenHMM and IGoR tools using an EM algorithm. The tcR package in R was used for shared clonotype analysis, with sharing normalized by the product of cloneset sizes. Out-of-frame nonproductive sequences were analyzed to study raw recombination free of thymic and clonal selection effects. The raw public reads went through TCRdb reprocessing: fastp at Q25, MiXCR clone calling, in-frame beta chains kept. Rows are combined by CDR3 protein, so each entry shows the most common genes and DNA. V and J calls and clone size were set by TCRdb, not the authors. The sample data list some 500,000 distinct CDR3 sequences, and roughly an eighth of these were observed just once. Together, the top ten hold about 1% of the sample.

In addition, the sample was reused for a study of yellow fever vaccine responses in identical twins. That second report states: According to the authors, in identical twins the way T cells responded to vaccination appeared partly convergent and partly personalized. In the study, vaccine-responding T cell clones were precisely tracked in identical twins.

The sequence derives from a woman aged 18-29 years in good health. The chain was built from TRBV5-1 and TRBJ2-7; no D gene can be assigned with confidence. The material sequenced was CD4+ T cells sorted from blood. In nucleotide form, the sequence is TGCGCCAGCAGCTTGACAGCGTTAACTACCGAGCAGTACTTC. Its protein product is CASSLTALTTEQYF.